This TCR beta chain was sequenced in a study of T cells after yellow fever vaccination. TCRdb independently ran MiXCR on the 5' RACE reads; one entry per CDR3 protein. In the table there are hundreds of thousands of distinct CDR3 sequences, less than 20% of which are singletons. This clonotype came up a few times. CDR1 is MGHDK and CDR2 is SYGVNS in the germline V gene. V lost 3 bases to trimming and J lost 5 bases; unmatched junction nucleotides: 16. This CDR3 region has 17 residues. This TCR derives from a man between 18 and 29 years old who received the YFV17D yellow fever vaccine. The V call is TRBV25-1, the J call TRBJ2-7; the match to TRBD1 covers 7 bases. Sequenced material: PBMCs, taken 4 to 6 days after the first yellow fever vaccination. CDR3 bases: TGTGCCAGCAGTGACCCTCAGACGACGACAGGGACCGACGAGCAGTACTTC. Translating it yields CASSDPQTTTGTDEQYF.